Following are 27 T cell receptor beta chains from one sample sequenced in a study of CD8+CD57+ T cells in acquired aplastic anemia. The study profiled TCR beta VDJ and CDR3 using genomic DNA as template. One entry per CDR3 protein results from TCRdb running MiXCR on the reads. The repertoire has 100,000 to 150,000 distinct CDR3 sequences, about two fifths of them found once; the top ten carry about 2.7%. CD8+CD57+ cell expansion, shown by flow cytometry, had occurred in the patients selected for sequencing. The sequenced sample consisted of sorted CD4+, CD8+, or CD8+CD57+ T cells (not recorded which) from PBMCs. These receptors came from a human donor with aplastic anemia.

This clonotype was recorded at least ten times. V and J are TRBV12-3 or TRBV12-4 and TRBJ1-2; TRBD1 might be the D (5 bases). The CDR3 has 14 amino acids. The germline V and J ends were trimmed by 3 bases and 4 bases, with 12 bases remaining between them. CDR3 coding DNA: TGTGCCAGCAGTTTTCAGGGCAACTCCTATGGCTACACCTTC. This translates into CASSFQGNSYGYTF.

This clonotype occurred many times. The chain uses TRBV9 and TRBJ1-2; D gene ambiguous. Germline V CDR1 and CDR2: SGDLS, YYNGEE. Trimming removed 0 bases from V and 4 bases from J, with 10 bases in between. The CDR3 covers 14 residues. Here the CDR3 reads CASSVAEGGYGYTF. CDR3 DNA: TGTGCCAGCAGCGTAGCTGAAGGAGGCTATGGCTACACCTTC.

Of note for this clonotype: A read error may account for a junction end that differs from germline. The rearrangement links TRBV10-3 to TRBJ2-2, with 9 bases lining up with TRBD1. The CDR3 is 15 residues long. Germline CDR1 reads ENHRY; CDR2 reads SYGVKD. CDR3 DNA sequence: TGCGCCATCAGAGCGGACAGGGGGAACACCGGGGAGCTGTTTTTT. As protein: CAIRADRGNTGELFF.

At least ten counts were recorded for this clonotype. The V call is TRBV11-2, the J call TRBJ2-2; perhaps TRBD2 as D (6 bases). CDR3 length: 18 residues. The germline V gene encodes CDR1 SGHAT and CDR2 FQNNGV. V shed 5 bases and J shed 0 bases, with 19 bases lying between them. CDR3 residues: CASSPQRPGTANTGELFF. For the CDR3, the DNA is TGTGCCAGCAGCCCTCAGAGGCCCGGGACTGCGAACACCGGGGAGCTGTTTTTT.

This clonotype was picked up many times. The chain joins TRBV20-1 to TRBJ1-3; 8 bases map to TRBD1. The junction had 2 bases not matched to a gene; V was cut back by 3 bases and J by 1 base. There are 14 residues in the CDR3. Germline V lookup: CDR1 DFQATT, CDR2 SNEGSKA (reference sequence). CDR3 DNA sequence: TGCAGTGCTAGGGACAGGGTATCTGGAAACACCATATATTTT. It yields the protein CSARDRVSGNTIYF.

This clonotype has at least ten counts. The chain combines TRBV6-2 or TRBV6-3 with TRBJ2-7, with D perhaps matching TRBD2 (7 bases). In germline, CDR1 is MNHEY, CDR2 SVGEGT. Between the trimmed V and J ends, which lost 6 bases and 7 bases, there was a span of 19 bases. CDR3 length: 14 amino acids. CDR3 sequence: CASSFASGGREQYV. The CDR3 DNA reads TGTGCCAGCAGCTTCGCCTCGGGGGGCAGAGAGCAGTACGTC.

This clonotype has a handful of counts. The chain joins TRBV4-2 to TRBJ1-1; D is unresolved. This CDR3 spans 15 amino acids. The V end lost 0 bases, the J end lost 7 bases, and 15 bases lay between the germline ends. CDR1 and CDR2 (germline): LGHNA, YNFKEQ. CDR3 DNA: TGTGCCAGCAGCCAAGATAGGACTCCGGGGAATGAAGCTTTCTTT. Protein sequence: CASSQDRTPGNEAFF.

This chain connects TRBV25-1 to TRBJ2-7; D might be TRBD2 (6 bases). The CDR3 loop spans 14 amino acids. V was clipped by 5 bases and J by 4 bases, with 15 bases between them. The germline V gene has CDR1 MGHDK and CDR2 SYGVNS. In DNA form, the CDR3 reads TGTGCCAGCAGTAGGCTCATCGGGGGTTACGAGCAGTACTTC. Translated: CASSRLIGGYEQYF.

This clonotype was found many times. The V and J genes are TRBV6-2 or TRBV6-3 and TRBJ2-2, with TRBD2 as a possible D gene (7 bases). The ends were cut back, 2 bases at V and 2 bases at J, with 15 bases in the middle. The CDR3 length is 17 residues. The V gene's germline CDR1 is MNHEY and CDR2 SVGEGT. This chain's CDR3 is CASSYVRGALNTGELFF. In nucleotides, the CDR3 is TGTGCCAGCAGTTACGTCCGGGGGGCGCTTAACACCGGGGAGCTGTTTTTT.

CDR3 protein: CAITGTGGHEQFF. In nucleotides, the CDR3 is TGTGCCATCACAGGGACAGGGGGCCATGAGCAGTTCTTC. J is TRBJ2-1 and V is TRBV10-3; 12 nucleotides agree with TRBD1. CDR1 and CDR2 (germline): ENHRY, SYGVKD. The CDR3 has 13 amino acids. Trimming took 7 bases from V and 8 from J; bases not matched to a gene: 3.

V and J are TRBV6-1 and TRBJ1-4, with D possibly matching TRBD1 (6 bases). V lost 6 bases and J lost 0, with 14 bases in between. Looked up from germline, CDR1 is MNHNS and CDR2 is SASEGT. This CDR3 comprises 16 residues. CDR3 region: CASSSQQGATNEKLFF. The DNA of the CDR3 is TGTGCCAGCAGCTCCCAACAGGGTGCAACTAATGAAAAACTGTTTTTT.

CDR3 coding DNA: TGTGCCAGCAGGGCTGGGCAGCCCCAGCATTTT. This encodes CASRAGQPQHF. The chain is built from TRBV2 and TRBJ1-5; no clear D. Germline V gene sequence: CDR1 SNHLY, CDR2 FYNNEI. The V end lost 6 bases, the J end lost 7 bases, and 7 bases lay between the germline ends. This CDR3 has 11 residues.

This clonotype has at least ten counts. The rearrangement links TRBV20-1 to TRBJ1-2; a weak D match, TRBD1 (5 bases). Trimming left V 3 bases short and J 7 bases short, with 15 bases between. Germline assignment: CDR1 DFQATT and CDR2 SNEGSKA (reference sequence). The CDR3 is 13 residues long. The CDR3 DNA reads as TGCAGTGCTAGTAGCCCTCAGGGTTTTGGCTACACCTTC. Protein sequence: CSASSPQGFGYTF.

This clonotype was recorded many times. The chain uses TRBV20-1 and TRBJ2-2, with unresolved D. CDR3 size: 15 residues. Trimming removed 6 bases from V and 4 bases from J, with 18 bases in between. Germline CDR1 and CDR2: DFQATT and SNEGSKA (reference sequence). The CDR3 reads CSASSGFLGTGELFF. The CDR3 bases are TGCAGTGCATCGTCCGGTTTCTTGGGCACCGGGGAGCTGTTTTTT.

This clonotype showed up many times. This rearrangement joins TRBV7-9 to TRBJ2-5, with 13 bases matching TRBD2. In germline, CDR1 is SEHNR, CDR2 FQNEAQ (reference sequence). V lost 6 bases and J lost 2; bases outside the gene matches: 6. The CDR3 is made up of 16 amino acids. The CDR3 region is CASSRWTSGGQETQYF. As DNA, the CDR3 is TGTGCCAGCAGTCGTTGGACTAGCGGGGGACAAGAGACCCAGTACTTC.

The V gene is TRBV24-1, the J gene TRBJ1-3; D remains ambiguous. The V end was cut by 9 bases, the J end by 0 bases, with 5 bases between. CDR3 size: 12 residues. Per the germline V gene, CDR1 is KGHDR and CDR2 is SFDVKD. The CDR3 spells CATLPSGNTIYF. The DNA of the CDR3 is TGTGCCACCCTTCCCTCTGGAAACACCATATATTTT.

This clonotype was seen a handful of times. This may be a read error: a much more frequent sequence differs by one nucleotide. CDR3 coding DNA: TGTGCTAGTGGTTTTGAGGTGACAGCCACTGAAGCTTTCTTT. Translation gives CASGFEVTATEAFF. The chain combines TRBV12-5 with TRBJ1-1, with D possibly being TRBD1 (5 bases). The CDR3 runs to 14 residues. The germline V and J ends were trimmed by 3 bases and 4 bases, with 12 bases remaining between them. Germline V CDR1 and CDR2: LGHNT, FRNRAP.

This clonotype was detected a few times. V gene TRBV5-1 combines with J gene TRBJ1-3, with 12 bases identical to TRBD1. V lost 2 bases to trimming and J lost 0 bases; unmatched junction nucleotides: 9. This CDR3 is built from 19 residues. Germline V gene data show CDR1 as SGHRS and CDR2 as YFSETQ. CDR3 sequence reads: CASSFGTGGSLSSGNTIYF. CDR3 sequence (DNA): TGCGCCAGCAGCTTTGGGACAGGGGGCTCCCTCTCCTCTGGAAACACCATATATTTT.

This clonotype was picked up many times. The chain uses TRBV6-1 and TRBJ2-7; D possibly corresponds to TRBD1 (6 bases). The CDR3 contains 13 residues. Trimming left V 5 bases short and J 7 bases short, with 15 bases between. Germline V gene sequence: CDR1 MNHNS, CDR2 SASEGT. The CDR3 is CASSTDSSSEQYV. The DNA of the CDR3 is TGTGCCAGCAGTACGGACAGTTCGAGTGAGCAGTACGTC.

V gene TRBV29-1 combines with J gene TRBJ1-5, with D unresolved. Trimming stripped 7 bases from V and 0 bases from J, with 10 bases between. Germline V CDR1 and CDR2: SQVTM, ANQGSEA. CDR3 size: 13 residues. The CDR3 sequence is CSARLDSNQPQHF. CDR3 nucleotides: TGCAGCGCGAGGCTTGATAGCAATCAGCCCCAGCATTTT. Variable domain in full (rest from reference TRBV29-1 and TRBJ1-5): SAVISQKPSRDICQRGTSLTIQCQVDSQVTMMFWYRQQPGQSLTLIATANQGSEATYESGFVIDKFPISRPNLTFSTLTVSNMSPEDSSIYLCSARLDSNQPQHFGDGTRLSIL.

CDR3 residues: CASGLLGNGYTF. CDR3 nucleotides: TGTGCTAGTGGTTTGTTGGGTAATGGCTACACCTTC. The chain combines TRBV12-5 with TRBJ1-2; unclear D gene. Trimming removed 2 bases at V and 6 bases at J, with 7 bases between. CDR1 is LGHNT and CDR2 is FRNRAP in the germline V gene. The CDR3 runs to 12 residues.

The chain uses TRBV4-2 and TRBJ2-7, with 10 bases lining up with TRBD2. The CDR3 covers 19 residues. Germline CDR1 LGHNA, CDR2 YNFKEQ. The J segment lost 2 bases and the V segment lost 4 bases, leaving 17 bases of the junction unmatched. CDR3: CASSPPARRLAGPPYEQYF. The CDR3 DNA is TGTGCCAGCAGCCCCCCCGCGAGAAGACTAGCGGGCCCACCCTACGAGCAGTACTTC.

CDR3 sequence: CATSLTGNQPQHF. CDR3 DNA: TGTGCCACCAGTTTGACCGGTAATCAGCCCCAGCATTTT. The chain uses TRBV24-1 and TRBJ1-5; no firm D call. The CDR3 is 13 residues long. Germline CDR1 KGHDR, CDR2 SFDVKD. Deletions cut 6 bases from V and 4 bases from J, with 9 bases between.

Concerning this clonotype itself: It may be a read error: a sequence one base away is much more abundant. This sequence joins TRBV6-1 and TRBJ1-2, with 7 bases that match TRBD1. The germline CDR1 and CDR2 sequences are MNHNS and SASEGT. The CDR3 is 16 residues long. CDR3 sequence: CASTTLRGGAQDGCTF. CDR3 sequence (DNA): TGTGCCAGCACCACCTTAAGAGGGGGCGCTCAGGATGGCTGCACCTTC.

The chain uses TRBV10-3 and TRBJ1-2; TRBD1 matches 7 bases. V dropped 10 bases and J dropped 7; count of bases not matched to a gene: 9. The CDR3 has 12 amino acids. The germline gives CDR1 ENHRY, CDR2 SYGVKD. In DNA, the CDR3 is TGTGCCACCAGGGACAGCCCCCTTGGCTACACCTTC. This gives the protein CATRDSPLGYTF.

This clonotype came up a few times. The rearrangement joins TRBV10-2 to TRBJ2-7; 11 bases line up with TRBD2. V was clipped by 3 bases and J by 9 bases; unmatched bases: 7. The CDR3 contains 14 residues. From germline, CDR1 is WSHSY and CDR2 SAAADI. The CDR3 here is CASSEVAGGRGQYF. As DNA, the CDR3 is TGCGCCAGCAGTGAAGTAGCGGGAGGGCGAGGGCAGTACTTC.

This clonotype was recorded once. As DNA, the CDR3 is TGTCCACGGGACCGGGGGCCGTGCACTGAAGCTTTCTTT. As protein: CPRDRGPCTEAFF. The chain carries TRBV25-1 and TRBJ1-1; D is perhaps TRBD1 (6 bases). Per germline, CDR1 MGHDK and CDR2 SYGVNS. The CDR3 is 13 residues long.